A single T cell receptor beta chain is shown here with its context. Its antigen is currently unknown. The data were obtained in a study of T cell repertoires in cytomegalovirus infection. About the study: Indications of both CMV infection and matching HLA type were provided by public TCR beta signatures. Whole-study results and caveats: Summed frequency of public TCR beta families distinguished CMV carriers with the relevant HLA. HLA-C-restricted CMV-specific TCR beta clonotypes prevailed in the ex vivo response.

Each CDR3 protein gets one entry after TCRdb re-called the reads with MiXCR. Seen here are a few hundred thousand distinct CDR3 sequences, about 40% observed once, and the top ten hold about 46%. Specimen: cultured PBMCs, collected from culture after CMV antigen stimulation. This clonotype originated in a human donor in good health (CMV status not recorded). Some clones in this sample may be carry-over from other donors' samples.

The CDR3 loop is CSANSGSSTDTQYF. The CDR3 nucleotides are TGCAGTGCTAATAGCGGGAGCAGCACAGATACGCAGTATTTT. The chain employs TRBV20-1 and TRBJ2-3; 9 bases agree with TRBD2. The trim removed 4 bases at V and 0 bases at J, leaving 2 bases unmatched. The CDR3 totals 14 residues. From germline, CDR1 is DFQATT and CDR2 SNEGSKA (reference sequence).